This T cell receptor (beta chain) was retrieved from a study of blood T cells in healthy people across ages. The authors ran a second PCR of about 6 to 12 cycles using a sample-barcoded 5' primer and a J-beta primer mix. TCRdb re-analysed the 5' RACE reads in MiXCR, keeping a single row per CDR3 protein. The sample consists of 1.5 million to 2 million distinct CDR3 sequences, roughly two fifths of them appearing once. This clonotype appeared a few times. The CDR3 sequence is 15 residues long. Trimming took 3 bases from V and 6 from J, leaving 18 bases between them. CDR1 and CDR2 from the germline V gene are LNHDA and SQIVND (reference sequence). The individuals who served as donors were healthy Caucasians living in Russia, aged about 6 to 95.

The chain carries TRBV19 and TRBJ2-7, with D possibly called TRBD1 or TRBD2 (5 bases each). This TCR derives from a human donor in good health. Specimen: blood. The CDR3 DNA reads TGTGCCAGTAGTATGTGGGGGAAGGTAGGGTCCGAGCAGTACTTC. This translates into CASSMWGKVGSEQYF.